These 27 T cell receptor beta chains were all obtained from the same sample, sequenced in a study of blood T cell repertoires in COVID-19. Clones were sequenced by immunoSEQ multiplex PCR, and TCRdb holds only the in-frame ones, with some missing. The top ten clones hold roughly 19% of a sample with some 48,000 clones, about nine tenths of them seen once. Sequencing was carried out using peripheral blood. The receptors were sampled from a man in his 70s with active COVID-19.

V is TRBV5-1 and J is TRBJ2-7; D is perhaps TRBD2 (6 bases). Germline loops: CDR1 SGHRS, CDR2 YFSETQ. The CDR3 totals 14 residues. V lost 3 bases, J lost 9 bases, and 19 bases lay in between. CDR3 nucleotide sequence: TGCGCCAGCAGCTCCCTGGGGGGAGTCGGTAGGCAGTACTTC. The encoded protein is CASSSLGGVGRQYF.

This clone was found a few times. V and J are TRBV6-5 and TRBJ2-4; TRBD2 aligns across 8 bases. The CDR3 runs 14 residues. Losses at the gene ends were 2 bases for V and 8 bases for J; bases not matched to a gene: 5. Germline lookup yields CDR1 MNHEY and CDR2 SVGAGI. CDR3 region: CASSYRSGADIQYF. The CDR3 nucleotides read TGTGCCAGCAGTTACCGTAGCGGGGCGGACATTCAGTACTTC.

This sequence joins TRBV5-1 and TRBJ2-6; D gene unclear. Germline assignment: CDR1 SGHRS and CDR2 YFSETQ. Deletions cut 7 bases from V and 0 bases from J, with 8 bases between. The CDR3 runs 14 residues. CDR3 sequence (DNA): TGCGCCAGCTCCCAGGTCTCTGGGGCCAACGTCCTGACTTTC. This gives the protein CASSQVSGANVLTF.

The V call is TRBV7-9, the J call TRBJ2-7; D is uncertain. This CDR3 region has 12 residues. Germline V gene lookup returns CDR1 SEHNR and CDR2 FQNEAQ (reference sequence). The V gene lost 6 bases and the J gene lost 2 bases, with 8 bases spanning the gap. Here the CDR3 DNA reads TGTGCCAGCAGTCAAGCCGCCTACGAGCAGTACTTC. This encodes CASSQAAYEQYF.

The chain joins TRBV6-5 to TRBJ1-5; 7 nucleotides line up with TRBD1. Looked up from germline, CDR1 is MNHEY and CDR2 is SVGAGI. Trimming at V came to 6 bases and at J to 2 bases, leaving 7 bases not matched to a gene. The CDR3 loop spans 15 amino acids. In DNA, the CDR3 is TGTGCCAGCAGAGGGGGCTACTACGGCAATCAGCCCCAGCATTTT. Translating gives CASRGGYYGNQPQHF.

This chain joins TRBV6-7 and TRBJ2-7; D possibly corresponds to TRBD2 (5 bases). TRBV6-7 is classed as an ORF, of uncertain function. The CDR3 length is 16 residues. CDR3 sequence (DNA): TGTGCGTCCCCCACAACTCCGGGCGAGGAGCGGTACGAGCAGTACTTC. Amino acid sequence: CASPTTPGEERYEQYF.

The chain uses TRBV6-6 and TRBJ2-3; 7 nucleotides agree with TRBD1. The length of the CDR3 is 16 residues. After removal of 5 bases from V and 3 bases from J, the junction contained 11 bases not matched to a gene. Germline-derived CDR1 and CDR2 are MNHNY and SVGAGI (reference sequence). CDR3 DNA: TGTGCCAGCAGTCCCCGGGTAGGGGGCCTGACAGATACGCAGTATTTT. Translated: CASSPRVGGLTDTQYF.

This sequence joins TRBV2 and TRBJ1-2; D is undetermined. The CDR3 length is 13 residues. The germline CDR1 and CDR2 sequences are SNHLY and FYNNEI. V lost 4 bases and J 4 bases, leaving 10 bases between the germline ends. CDR3 coding DNA: TGTGCCAGCAGTGGGGAGGGTTCCTATGGCTACACCTTC. It codes for CASSGEGSYGYTF.

The J gene is TRBJ1-1, the V gene TRBV5-1, with 7 bases aligning to TRBD1. Germline-derived CDR1 and CDR2 are SGHRS and YFSETQ. The CDR3 has 14 residues. The V gene end was trimmed by 6 bases and the J gene end by 3 bases; junction bases not matched to a gene: 8. CDR3 sequence reads: CASTKTGFDTEAFF. The CDR3 nucleotides are TGCGCCAGCACCAAGACAGGGTTCGACACTGAAGCTTTCTTT.

V and J are TRBV9 and TRBJ2-7, with 8 bases aligning to TRBD2. Germline loops: CDR1 SGDLS, CDR2 YYNGEE. This CDR3 region has 16 residues. V lost 0 bases to trimming and J lost 0 bases; unmatched junction nucleotides: 5. The CDR3 bases are TGTGCCAGCAGCGTAGCGACGGGAGGGTCCTCCTACGAGCAGTACTTC. Protein: CASSVATGGSSYEQYF.

The rearrangement uses TRBV6-5 and TRBJ2-7; D possibly corresponds to TRBD1 (6 bases). V dropped 4 bases and J dropped 3 bases, with 13 bases sitting between them. The CDR3 contains 14 residues. Per the germline V gene, CDR1 is MNHEY and CDR2 is SVGAGI. Here the CDR3 DNA reads TGTGCCAGCAGTTTGGGACAATCTATCTACGAGCAGTACTTC. Its protein product is CASSLGQSIYEQYF.

V gene TRBV7-8 combines with J gene TRBJ1-1; a weak D match, TRBD1 (5 bases). Trimming shortened V by 5 bases and J by 4 bases, and 11 bases separated the two germline ends. There are 13 residues in the CDR3. The germline gives CDR1 SGHVS, CDR2 FQNEAQ. The CDR3 sequence is CASSVQVFTEAFF. DNA of the CDR3: TGTGCCAGCAGCGTACAGGTTTTCACTGAAGCTTTCTTT.

For the CDR3, the DNA is TGTGCCAGCAGTTCCACAGTATTCACCGGGGAGCTGTTTTTT. It codes for CASSSTVFTGELFF. V gene TRBV28 combines with J gene TRBJ2-2; unclear D gene. Germline V CDR1 and CDR2: MDHEN, SYDVKM. The CDR3 has 14 residues. The V end was cut by 4 bases, the J end by 4 bases, with 10 bases between.

V gene TRBV2 combines with J gene TRBJ2-1; 7 bases are a match to TRBD1. CDR1 and CDR2 from the germline V gene are SNHLY and FYNNEI. V shed 5 bases and J 5 bases; nucleotides not matched to a gene: 9. The CDR3 is 15 amino acids. This CDR3 is CASSHPGQNDNEQFF. As DNA, the CDR3 is TGTGCCAGCAGTCACCCGGGACAGAATGACAATGAGCAGTTCTTC.

This rearrangement joins TRBV3-1 (or the pseudogene TRBV3-2) to TRBJ2-7, with unresolved D. Per the germline V gene, CDR1 is LGHDT and CDR2 is YNNKEL (reference sequence). The CDR3 extends over 12 amino acids. The germline V and J ends were trimmed by 3 bases and 3 bases, with 6 bases remaining between them. The CDR3 loop reads CASSQRRYEQYF. The CDR3 DNA sequence: TGTGCCAGCAGCCAGAGGCGCTACGAGCAGTACTTC.

This sequence joins TRBV5-1 and TRBJ1-2; D gene ambiguous. The ends were cut back, 4 bases at V and 2 bases at J, with 15 bases in the middle. CDR1 is SGHRS and CDR2 is YFSETQ in the germline V gene. This CDR3 has 15 amino acids. CDR3 DNA: TGCGCCAGCAGCCCCGACTCCGGGAGGAACTATGGCTACACCTTC. Amino acid sequence: CASSPDSGRNYGYTF.

The genes are TRBV24-1 and TRBJ2-3; 11 bases are a match to TRBD2. The junction had 4 bases not matched to a gene; V was cut back by 3 bases and J by 3 bases. The V gene's germline CDR1 is KGHDR and CDR2 SFDVKD. There are 16 residues in the CDR3. The CDR3 DNA sequence: TGTGCCACCAGTGATCCCCTAGCGGGGGGAACAGATACGCAGTATTTT. As protein: CATSDPLAGGTDTQYF.

The chain links TRBV29-1 to TRBJ2-7; D call uncertain. Germline CDR1 is SQVTM and CDR2 is ANQGSEA. This CDR3 is built from 15 residues. Trimming removed 5 bases at V and 0 bases at J, with 17 bases between. CDR3 sequence: CSVPVLTRGSYEQYF. The DNA of the CDR3 is TGCAGCGTTCCCGTCCTAACCAGAGGCTCCTACGAGCAGTACTTC.

The chain recombines TRBV2 with TRBJ1-4; TRBD1 is a possible D gene (6 bases). Trimming left V 6 bases short and J 3 bases short, with 14 bases between. This CDR3 has 15 residues. Germline V lookup: CDR1 SNHLY, CDR2 FYNNEI. CDR3 DNA sequence: TGTGCCAGCAGAGTTACCAGGGGCCCTAATGAAAAACTGTTTTTT. Amino acids: CASRVTRGPNEKLFF.

The V gene is TRBV11-2, the J gene TRBJ1-4, with D tentatively TRBD1 (5 bases). Germline CDR1 is SGHAT and CDR2 is FQNNGV. The CDR3 spans 14 residues. Trimming took off 4 bases at V and 3 bases at J, with 9 bases between the two ends. The CDR3 region has the DNA TGTGCCAGCAGCTCTCAGGGTTCTAATGAAAAACTGTTTTTT. As protein: CASSSQGSNEKLFF.

This chain links TRBV6-4 with TRBJ1-1; TRBD1 might be the D (6 bases). V gave up 6 bases and J gave up 7 bases, with 9 bases separating them. The V gene's germline CDR1 is MRHNA and CDR2 SNTAGT. The CDR3 runs to 11 residues. In DNA form, the CDR3 reads TGTGCCAGCAGATTACAGGGTGAAGCTTTCTTT. Its protein product is CASRLQGEAFF.

This sequence joins TRBV28 and TRBJ2-7; 9 bases are shared with TRBD2. J lost 5 bases, V lost 6 bases, and 11 bases had no gene match. CDR1 is MDHEN, CDR2 SYDVKM, per germline. This CDR3 region has 15 residues. CDR3 sequence: CASRDAAGGSHEQYF. In DNA, the CDR3 is TGTGCCAGCAGGGATGCAGCGGGAGGTTCCCACGAGCAGTACTTC.

This clone was observed a single time. The genes are TRBV6-2 or TRBV6-3 and TRBJ2-2; 14 bases line up with TRBD2. The CDR3 is 17 amino acids. Germline CDR1 reads MNHEY; CDR2 reads SVGEGT. V was clipped by 6 bases and J by 5 bases; unmatched bases: 8. The DNA for the CDR3 is TGTGCCAGCAGCCGAGGACTAGCGGGAGGTCGAACCGGGGAGCTGTTTTTT. This translates into CASSRGLAGGRTGELFF.

V is TRBV2 and J is TRBJ1-4, with 9 bases fitting TRBD1. The CDR3 loop spans 15 amino acids. CDR1 is SNHLY and CDR2 is FYNNEI in the germline V gene. The junction had 6 bases not matched to a gene; V was cut back by 2 bases and J by 8 bases. The CDR3 DNA follows: TGTGCCAGCAGTGAACTGGGACAGGGATGGGAAAAACTGTTTTTT. Protein: CASSELGQGWEKLFF.

J is TRBJ2-3 and V is TRBV27; 10 bases match TRBD1. This CDR3 is built from 14 residues. Trimming removed 5 bases from V and 7 bases from J; junction bases left unmatched: 6. Germline V gene lookup returns CDR1 MNHEY and CDR2 SMNVEV (reference sequence). The CDR3 protein is CASSRQGARYTQYF. The CDR3 DNA is TGTGCCAGCAGTCGACAGGGGGCTAGGTATACGCAGTATTTT.

The CDR3 here is CASSLGGSGSGIYEQYF. The CDR3 DNA sequence: TGTGCCAGCAGCTTAGGTGGTAGCGGGAGTGGTATCTACGAGCAGTACTTC. The chain has TRBV11-2 and TRBJ2-7, with 9 bases aligning to TRBD2. Germline V gives CDR1 SGHAT, CDR2 FQNNGV. This CDR3 has 17 amino acids. With V trimmed by 1 base and J by 3 bases, 10 bases remained unmatched. Looking up the rest from reference TRBV11-2 and TRBJ2-7 gives the full variable domain: EAGVAQSPRYKIIEKRQSVAFWCNPISGHATLYWYQQILGQGPKLLIQFQNNGVVDDSQLPKDRFSAERLKGVDSTLKIQPAKLEDSAVYLCASSLGGSGSGIYEQYFGPGTRLTVT.

The V gene is TRBV6-1, the J gene TRBJ1-6; tentative D call: TRBD1 (5 bases). Germline CDR1 MNHNS, CDR2 SASEGT. The CDR3 has 13 residues. Deletions cut 3 bases from V and 9 bases from J, with 9 bases between. The CDR3 bases are TGTGCCAGCAGTGAGAGGACAAGTTCACCCCTCCACTTT. This translates into CASSERTSSPLHF.